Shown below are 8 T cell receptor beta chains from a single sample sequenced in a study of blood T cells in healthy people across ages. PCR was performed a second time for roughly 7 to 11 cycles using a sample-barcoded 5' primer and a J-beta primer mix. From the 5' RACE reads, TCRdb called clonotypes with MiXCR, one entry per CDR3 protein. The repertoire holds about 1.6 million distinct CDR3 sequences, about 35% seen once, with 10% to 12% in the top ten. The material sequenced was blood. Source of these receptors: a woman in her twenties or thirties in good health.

CDR3 sequence: CASSFIPQRNTEAFF. CDR3 sequence (DNA): TGCGCCAGCAGCTTTATTCCACAGAGAAACACTGAAGCTTTCTTT. This sequence joins TRBV5-1 and TRBJ1-1; no clear D. This CDR3 spans 15 amino acids. Trimming pared 2 bases from V and 2 bases from J, leaving 13 bases between. The germline CDR1 and CDR2 sequences are SGHRS and YFSETQ.

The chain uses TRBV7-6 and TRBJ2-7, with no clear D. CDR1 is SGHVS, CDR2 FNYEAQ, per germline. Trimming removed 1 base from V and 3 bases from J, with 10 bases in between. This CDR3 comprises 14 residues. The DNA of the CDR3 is TGTGCCAGCAGCTTAGTGGATGCAAACTACGAGCAGTACTTC. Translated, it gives CASSLVDANYEQYF. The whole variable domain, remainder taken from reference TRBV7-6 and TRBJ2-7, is GAGVSQSPRYKVTKRGQDVALRCDPISGHVSLYWYRQALGQGPEFLTYFNYEAQQDKSGLPNDRFSAERPEGSISTLTIQRTEQRDSAMYRCASSLVDANYEQYFGPGTRLTVT.

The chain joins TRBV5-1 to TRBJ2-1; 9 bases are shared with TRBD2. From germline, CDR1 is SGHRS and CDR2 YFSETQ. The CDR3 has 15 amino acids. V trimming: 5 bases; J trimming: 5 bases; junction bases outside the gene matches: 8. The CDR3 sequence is CASRSGLAGNNEQFF. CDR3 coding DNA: TGCGCCAGCAGGTCCGGGCTAGCGGGAAACAATGAGCAGTTCTTC.

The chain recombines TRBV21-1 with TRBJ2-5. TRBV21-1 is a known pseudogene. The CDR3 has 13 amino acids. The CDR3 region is CATGSGDQETQYF. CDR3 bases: TGTGCCACCGGAAGCGGGGACCAAGAGACCCAGTACTTC.

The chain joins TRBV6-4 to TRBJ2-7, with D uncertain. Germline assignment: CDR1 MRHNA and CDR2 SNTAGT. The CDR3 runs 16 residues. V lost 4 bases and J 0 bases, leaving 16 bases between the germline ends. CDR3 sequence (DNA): TGTGCCAGCAGTGGTTTTGGGCGAGAGGACTCCTACGAGCAGTACTTC. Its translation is CASSGFGREDSYEQYF.

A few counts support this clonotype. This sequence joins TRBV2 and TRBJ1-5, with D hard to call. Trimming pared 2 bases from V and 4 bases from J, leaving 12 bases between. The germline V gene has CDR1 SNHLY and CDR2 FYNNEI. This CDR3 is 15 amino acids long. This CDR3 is CASSERAVLNQPQHF. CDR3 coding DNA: TGTGCCAGCAGTGAACGGGCAGTTCTTAATCAGCCCCAGCATTTT.

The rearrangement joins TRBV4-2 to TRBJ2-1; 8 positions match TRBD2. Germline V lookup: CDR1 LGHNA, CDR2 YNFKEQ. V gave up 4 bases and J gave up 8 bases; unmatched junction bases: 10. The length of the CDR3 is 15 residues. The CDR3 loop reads CASSLGVSGADEQFF. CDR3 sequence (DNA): TGTGCCAGCAGCCTCGGGGTTAGCGGGGCCGATGAGCAGTTCTTC.

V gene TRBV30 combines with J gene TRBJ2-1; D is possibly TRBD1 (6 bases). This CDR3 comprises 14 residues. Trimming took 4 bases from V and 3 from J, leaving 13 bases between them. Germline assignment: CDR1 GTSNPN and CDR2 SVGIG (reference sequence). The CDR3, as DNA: TGTGCCTGGACGGGTTTAGGGGGCTACAATGAGCAGTTCTTC. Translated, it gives CAWTGLGGYNEQFF.